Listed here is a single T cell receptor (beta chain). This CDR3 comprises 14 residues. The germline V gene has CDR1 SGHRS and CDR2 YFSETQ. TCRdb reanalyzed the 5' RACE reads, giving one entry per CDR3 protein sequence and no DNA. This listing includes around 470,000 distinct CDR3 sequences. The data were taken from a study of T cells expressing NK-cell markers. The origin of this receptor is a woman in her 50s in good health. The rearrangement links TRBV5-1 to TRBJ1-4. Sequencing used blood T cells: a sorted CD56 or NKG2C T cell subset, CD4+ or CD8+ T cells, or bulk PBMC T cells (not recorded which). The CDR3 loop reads CASSLGVLDEKLFF.